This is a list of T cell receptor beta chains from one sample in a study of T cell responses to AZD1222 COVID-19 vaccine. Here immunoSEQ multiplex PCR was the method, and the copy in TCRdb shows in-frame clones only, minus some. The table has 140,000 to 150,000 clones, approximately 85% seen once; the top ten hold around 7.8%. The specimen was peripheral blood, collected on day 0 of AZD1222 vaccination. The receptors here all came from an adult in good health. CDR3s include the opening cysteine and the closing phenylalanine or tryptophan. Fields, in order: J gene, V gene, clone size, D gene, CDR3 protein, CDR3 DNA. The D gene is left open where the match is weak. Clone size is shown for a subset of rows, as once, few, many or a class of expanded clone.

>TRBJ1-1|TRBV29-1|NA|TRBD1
CSVARTGAEAFF
TGCAGCGTTGCGAGGACAGGCGCTGAAGCTTTCTTT
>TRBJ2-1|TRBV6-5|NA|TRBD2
CASSLRLAGFNEQFF
TGTGCCAGCAGTCTACGACTAGCGGGATTTAATGAGCAGTTCTTC
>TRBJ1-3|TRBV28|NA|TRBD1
CATGQASSGNTIYF
TGTGCCACCGGACAGGCCAGCTCTGGAAACACCATATATTTT
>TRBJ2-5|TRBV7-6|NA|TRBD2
CASSLLSGGAYETQYF
TGTGCCAGCAGCTTACTTAGCGGGGGGGCCTACGAGACCCAGTACTTC
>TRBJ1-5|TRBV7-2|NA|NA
CASSLGGQIYSNQPQHF
TGTGCCAGCAGCTTAGGGGGTCAAATCTATAGCAATCAGCCCCAGCATTTT
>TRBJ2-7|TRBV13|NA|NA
CASSFRGREQYF
TGTGCCAGCAGCTTCCGGGGACGCGAGCAGTACTTC
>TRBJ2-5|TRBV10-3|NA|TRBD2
CAISGNGGRGETQYF
TGTGCCATCAGTGGGAACGGGGGGAGGGGAGAGACCCAGTACTTC
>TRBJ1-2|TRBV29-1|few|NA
CSASTVNYGYTF
TGCAGCGCCTCGACAGTGAACTATGGCTACACCTTC
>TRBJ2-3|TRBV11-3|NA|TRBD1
CASSLTGTGADTQYF
TGTGCCAGCAGCTTAACCGGGACAGGGGCAGATACGCAGTATTTT
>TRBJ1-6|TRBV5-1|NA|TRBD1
CASSRQGKESPLHF
TGCGCCAGCAGCCGACAGGGGAAAGAATCACCCCTCCACTTT
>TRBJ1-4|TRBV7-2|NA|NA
CASSLGSAGPGSVFF
TGTGCCAGCAGCTTAGGTAGTGCAGGGCCCGGATCGGTGTTTTTT
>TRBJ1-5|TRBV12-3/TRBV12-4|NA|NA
CASSPIPRPQHF
TGTGCCAGCAGCCCAATCCCGCGGCCCCAGCATTTT
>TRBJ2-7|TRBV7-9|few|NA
CASSTDNEQYF
TGTGCCAGCAGCACTGACAACGAGCAGTACTTC
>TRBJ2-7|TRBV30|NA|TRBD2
CAWRGLAGGNYEQYF
TGTGCCTGGAGGGGACTAGCGGGAGGTAACTACGAGCAGTACTTC
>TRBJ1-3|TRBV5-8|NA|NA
CASSLGLVVGDGLTGNTIYF
TGTGCCAGCAGCTTAGGGTTGGTCGTTGGGGATGGCTTGACTGGAAACACCATATATTTT
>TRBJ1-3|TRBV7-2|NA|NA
CASSSNPPLSGNTIYF
TGTGCCAGCAGCTCCAACCCCCCTTTGTCAGGAAACACCATATATTTT
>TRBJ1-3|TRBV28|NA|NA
CASSLFASSGNTIYF
TGTGCCAGCAGTTTATTTGCGAGCTCTGGAAACACCATATATTTT
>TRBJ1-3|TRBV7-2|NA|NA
CASSLTGNTIYF
TGTGCCAGCAGCTTAACTGGAAACACCATATATTTT
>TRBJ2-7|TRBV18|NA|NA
CASSDGSSYEQYF
TGTGCCAGCTCAGACGGGAGCTCCTACGAGCAGTACTTC
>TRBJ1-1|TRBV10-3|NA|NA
CAISESSYGGTEAFF
TGTGCCATCAGTGAGTCTAGCTACGGGGGCACTGAAGCTTTCTTT
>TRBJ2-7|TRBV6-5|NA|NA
CASSLGATYEQYF
TGTGCCAGCAGTCTCGGGGCTACCTACGAGCAGTACTTC
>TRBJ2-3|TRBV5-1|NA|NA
CASSFSAGSTDTQYF
TGCGCCAGCAGCTTCTCAGCAGGATCCACAGATACGCAGTATTTT
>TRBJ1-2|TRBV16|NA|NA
CASSSGANYGYTF
TGTGCCAGCAGCTCGGGCGCTAACTATGGCTACACCTTC
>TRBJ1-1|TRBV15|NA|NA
CATSRERRQTEAFF
TGTGCCACCAGCAGAGAGAGAAGGCAGACAGAAGCTTTCTTT
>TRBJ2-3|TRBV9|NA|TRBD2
CASSATLAGATDTQYF
TGTGCCAGCAGCGCCACCCTAGCGGGGGCCACAGATACGCAGTATTTT
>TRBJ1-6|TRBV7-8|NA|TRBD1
CASSDTAGQNNSPLHF
TGTGCCAGCAGCGATACCGCGGGACAGAATAATTCACCCCTCCACTTT
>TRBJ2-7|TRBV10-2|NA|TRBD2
CASSAGEFRYRYEQYF
TGCGCCAGCTCGGCGGGGGAATTCCGATACCGATACGAGCAGTACTTC
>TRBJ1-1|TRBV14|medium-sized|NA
CASSPVSALGTEAFF
TGTGCCAGCAGCCCCGTCTCCGCTTTGGGCACTGAAGCTTTCTTT
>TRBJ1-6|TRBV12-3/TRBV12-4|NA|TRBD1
CASRGQGNSPLHF
TGTGCCAGCAGGGGACAGGGGAATTCACCCCTCCACTTT
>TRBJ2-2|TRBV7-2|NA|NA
CASSAYNTGELFF
TGTGCCAGCAGCGCCTATAACACCGGGGAGCTGTTTTTT
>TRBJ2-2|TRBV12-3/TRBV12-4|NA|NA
CASQQIDTGELFF
TGTGCCAGCCAACAGATCGACACCGGGGAGCTGTTTTTT
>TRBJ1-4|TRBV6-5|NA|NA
CASSYARQSNEKLFF
TGTGCCAGCAGTTATGCTCGACAGTCTAATGAAAAACTGTTTTTT
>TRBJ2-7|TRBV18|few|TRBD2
CASSPDLSGSRQQYF
TGTGCCAGCTCACCCGATTTAAGCGGGAGCCGGCAGCAGTACTTC
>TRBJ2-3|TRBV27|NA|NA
CASSLSGSNTQYF
TGTGCCAGCAGTTTATCCGGGTCAAATACGCAGTATTTT
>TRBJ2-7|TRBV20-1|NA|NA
CSARLRDEQYF
TGCAGTGCTCGATTACGGGACGAGCAGTACTTC
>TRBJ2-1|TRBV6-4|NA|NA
CASSYPQLPQSPYNEQFF
TGTGCCAGCAGTTATCCTCAACTTCCACAGTCCCCCTACAATGAGCAGTTCTTC
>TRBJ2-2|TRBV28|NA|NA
CASRGDTGELFF
TGTGCCTCTCGAGGGGACACCGGGGAGCTGTTTTTT
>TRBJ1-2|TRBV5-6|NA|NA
CASRYSNYGYTF
TGTGCCAGCAGATATAGTAACTATGGCTACACCTTC
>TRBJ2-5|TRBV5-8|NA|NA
CASSPVDGLQETQYF
TGTGCCAGCAGCCCTGTGGATGGCCTTCAAGAGACCCAGTACTTC
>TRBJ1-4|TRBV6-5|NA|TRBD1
CASIPNSRGNEKLFF
TGTGCCAGCATCCCCAACAGCAGGGGGAATGAAAAACTGTTTTTT
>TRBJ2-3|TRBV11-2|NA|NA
CASSTFTGTDTQYF
TGTGCCAGCAGCACCTTCACGGGTACAGATACGCAGTATTTT
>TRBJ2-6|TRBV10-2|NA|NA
CASSEPGANVLTF
TGCGCCAGCAGTGAGCCTGGGGCCAACGTCCTGACTTTC
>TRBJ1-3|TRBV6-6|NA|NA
CASSYSVEDTIYF
TGTGCCAGCAGTTACTCAGTGGAGGACACCATATATTTT
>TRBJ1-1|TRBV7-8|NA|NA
CASMSLDTEAFF
TGTGCCAGCATGTCTTTAGACACTGAAGCTTTCTTT
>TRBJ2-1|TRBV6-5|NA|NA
CASGPPEGNEQFF
TGTGCCAGCGGCCCCCCCGAGGGCAATGAGCAGTTCTTC
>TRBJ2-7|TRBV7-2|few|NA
CASSWGGLYEQYF
TGTGCCAGCAGCTGGGGGGGGCTCTACGAGCAGTACTTC
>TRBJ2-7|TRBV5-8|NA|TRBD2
CASSGGLATFPYEQYF
TGTGCCAGCAGCGGGGGACTAGCGACCTTCCCCTACGAGCAGTACTTC
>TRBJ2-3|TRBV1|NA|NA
CTSSHPGGTKRADTQYF
TGCACCAGCAGCCACCCGGGCGGGACTAAGAGGGCAGATACGCAGTATTTT
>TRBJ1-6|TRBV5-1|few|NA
CASSYIENGNSPLHF
TGCGCCAGCAGCTACATAGAGAATGGGAATTCACCCCTCCACTTT
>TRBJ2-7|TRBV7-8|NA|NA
CASSRDGGEQYF
TGTGCCAGCAGCCGGGATGGGGGCGAGCAGTACTTC
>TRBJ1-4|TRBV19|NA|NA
CASIGPGEKLFF
TGTGCCAGTATAGGGCCTGGGGAAAAACTGTTTTTT
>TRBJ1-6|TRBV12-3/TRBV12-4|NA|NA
CASSLFGNSPLHF
TGTGCCAGCAGTTTATTCGGTAATTCACCCCTCCACTTT
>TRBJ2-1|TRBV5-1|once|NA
CASSFSGGGLDEQFF
TGCGCCAGCAGCTTTTCGGGTGGGGGCCTGGATGAGCAGTTCTTC
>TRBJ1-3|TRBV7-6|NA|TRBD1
CASSLAWDRGKVVNTIYF
TGTGCCAGCAGCTTAGCTTGGGACAGGGGAAAGGTGGTAAACACCATATATTTT
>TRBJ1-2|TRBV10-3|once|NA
CAISEEEGWYGYTF
TGTGCCATCAGCGAGGAGGAAGGATGGTATGGCTACACCTTC
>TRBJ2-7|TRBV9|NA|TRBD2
CASSAAGIAPEQYF
TGTGCCAGCAGCGCAGCGGGGATCGCCCCCGAGCAGTACTTC
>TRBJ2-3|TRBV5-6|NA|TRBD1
CASSPDRGSSTDTQYF
TGTGCCAGCAGCCCGGACAGGGGGTCTAGCACAGATACGCAGTATTTT
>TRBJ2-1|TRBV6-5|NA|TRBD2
CASSSTSAYNEQFF
TGTGCCAGCAGTTCGACTAGCGCCTACAATGAGCAGTTCTTC
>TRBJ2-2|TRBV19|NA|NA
CASRPTRGAVSTGELFF
TGTGCCAGTCGTCCAACTAGGGGAGCGGTTTCCACCGGGGAGCTGTTTTTT